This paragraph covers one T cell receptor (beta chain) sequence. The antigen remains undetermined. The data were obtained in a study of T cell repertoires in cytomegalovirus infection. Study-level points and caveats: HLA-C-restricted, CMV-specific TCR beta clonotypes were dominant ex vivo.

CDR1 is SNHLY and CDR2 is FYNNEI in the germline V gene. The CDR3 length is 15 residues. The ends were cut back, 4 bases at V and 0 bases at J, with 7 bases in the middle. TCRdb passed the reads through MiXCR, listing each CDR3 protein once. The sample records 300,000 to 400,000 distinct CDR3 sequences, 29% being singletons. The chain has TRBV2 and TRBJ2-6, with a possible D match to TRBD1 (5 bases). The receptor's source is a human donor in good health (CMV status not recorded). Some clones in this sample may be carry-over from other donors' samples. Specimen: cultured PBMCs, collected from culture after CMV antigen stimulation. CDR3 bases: TGTGCCAGCAGTGGACAGTTCTCTGGGGCCAACGTCCTGACTTTC. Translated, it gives CASSGQFSGANVLTF.